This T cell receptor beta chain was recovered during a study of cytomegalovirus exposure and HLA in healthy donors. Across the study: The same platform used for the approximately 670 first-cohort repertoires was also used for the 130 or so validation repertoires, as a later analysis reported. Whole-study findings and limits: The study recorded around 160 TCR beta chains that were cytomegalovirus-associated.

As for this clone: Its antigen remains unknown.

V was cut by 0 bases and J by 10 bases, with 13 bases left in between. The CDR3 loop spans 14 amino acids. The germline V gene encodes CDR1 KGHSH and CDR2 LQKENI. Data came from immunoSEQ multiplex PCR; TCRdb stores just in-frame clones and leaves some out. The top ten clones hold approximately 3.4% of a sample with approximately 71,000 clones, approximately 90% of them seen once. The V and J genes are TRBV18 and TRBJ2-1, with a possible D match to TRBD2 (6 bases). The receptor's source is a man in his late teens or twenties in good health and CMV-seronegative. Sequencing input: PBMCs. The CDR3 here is CASSPPSGLGEQFF. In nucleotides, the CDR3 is TGTGCCAGCTCACCACCGAGCGGGTTGGGGGAGCAGTTCTTC.